These T cell receptor beta chains were read from a single sample in a study of cytomegalovirus exposure and HLA in healthy donors. Method: immunoSEQ multiplex PCR; TCRdb's copy keeps in-frame clones and lacks some. The sample carries around 50,000 clones, about 78% recorded once. The specimen sequenced was PBMCs. The receptors originated from a young man in good health and CMV-seropositive. Both conserved end residues are part of each CDR3. Each record gives: D gene, J gene, V gene, CDR3 length, CDR3 protein. D genes are given only for firm matches.

>NA|TRBJ2-1|TRBV28|13
CASSTTGYNEQFF
>NA|TRBJ2-1|TRBV7-6|11
CASMGQSEQFF
>TRBD2|TRBJ2-5|TRBV5-1|15
CASSWDSGGAFDQYF
>TRBD1|TRBJ1-1|TRBV18|16
CASSLSGPGQGAEAFF
>TRBD1|TRBJ2-4|TRBV4-1|13
CASSQDSRDREYF
>TRBD1|TRBJ2-1|TRBV5-1|16
CASYIGRTGVYNEQFF
>NA|TRBJ1-2|TRBV19|13
CASSPAYPFGYTF
>TRBD2|TRBJ2-1|TRBV27|17
CASSPGQLAGNYNEQFF
>NA|TRBJ2-7|TRBV7-8|14
CASSLIAASYEQYF
>NA|TRBJ2-6|TRBV7-8|17
CASSLDPNFSGANVLTF
>NA|TRBJ2-3|TRBV6-4|13
CASSDVDRDTQYF
>NA|TRBJ1-4|TRBV6-1|13
CASRPTGALELFF
>TRBD1|TRBJ2-7|TRBV5-6|13
CASSLQGAEEQYF
>NA|TRBJ2-7|TRBV7-8|14
CASSLQGLLYEQYF
>NA|TRBJ2-2|TRBV18|12
CASSTGTGELFF
>TRBD1|TRBJ1-6|TRBV13|15
CASSLEGTGTSPLHF
>TRBD1|TRBJ1-1|TRBV7-9|19
CASSLPDWTGMRVNTEAFF
>NA|TRBJ1-6|TRBV6-5|14
CASSYDKFNSPLHF
>TRBD2|TRBJ2-5|TRBV5-1|15
CASSYNRLAQETQYF
>NA|TRBJ1-5|TRBV18|13
CASSRDRGQPQHF
>NA|TRBJ1-1|TRBV2|15
CASRSEGRAGTEAFF
>NA|TRBJ2-5|TRBV7-2|17
CASSLNPPGARRETQYF
>NA|TRBJ1-5|TRBV2|13
CASTVLGGQPQHF
>NA|TRBJ1-4|TRBV6-1|13
CASISQFNEKLFF
>NA|TRBJ2-3|TRBV7-9|13
CASSPTFTDTQYF
>NA|TRBJ2-3|TRBV30|16
CAWSGLEGPRTDTQYF
>TRBD2|TRBJ2-7|TRBV10-3|15
CAISDGLAGAYEQYF
>TRBD1|TRBJ1-2|TRBV25-1|15
CASSESATGSYGYTF
>TRBD1|TRBJ1-5|TRBV5-8|13
CATFDRGRQPQHF
>TRBD1|TRBJ1-2|TRBV10-3|16
CAISESGQGAERGYTF
>NA|TRBJ2-2|TRBV19|11
CASSITGELFF
>TRBD2|TRBJ2-5|TRBV25-1|13
CASSESGSGGQYF
>TRBD1|TRBJ2-7|TRBV10-2|17
CASSAHFGQVDSYEQYF
>NA|TRBJ1-2|TRBV7-8|13
CASSLGGNYGYTF
>NA|TRBJ2-1|TRBV9|16
CASSVAPRSSYNEQFF
>TRBD2|TRBJ2-3|TRBV11-2|13
CASRGTSGGTQYF
>NA|TRBJ2-5|TRBV2|14
CASSQGNWQETQYF
>NA|TRBJ2-1|TRBV7-8|13
CASSTDSLNEQFF
>NA|TRBJ1-1|TRBV28|12
CASRPPSGMAFF